The following is a T cell receptor beta chain sequence with its context. Its antigen is not known. The sample belongs to a study of shared clonotypes between healthy human individuals. Findings and caveats of the study: Despite large depth, sorted-subset datasets appeared incompletely sequenced.

Trimming stripped 5 bases from V and 7 bases from J, with 14 bases between. The CDR3 has 13 amino acids. CDR1 is SGHVS, CDR2 FNYEAQ, per germline. CD45RO+ cells went into CD8 memory alongside CCR7-negative CD45RA+ TemRA cells. This was a deep-level run. Sequencing used immunoSEQ multiplex PCR; TCRdb keeps in-frame clones, though not all of them. In the table there are 550,000 to 800,000 clones, 90% of which are singletons. Sequencing input: memory CD8+ T cells from PBMCs. This sample's subset: CD45RO+ cells pooled with CCR7-negative TemRA cells. This chain uses TRBV7-6 with TRBJ1-1, with a possible D match to TRBD1 (6 bases). This TCR came from a man between 18 and 35 years old in good health. Some clones in this sample may be carry-over from other donors' samples. In DNA form, the CDR3 reads TGTGCCAGCAGCGCCGGACAGCCCAGTGAAGCTTTCTTT. It translates to CASSAGQPSEAFF.